The 28 T cell receptor beta chains presented below share a single source sample, sequenced in a study of blood T cell repertoires in COVID-19 (dated by TCRdb to 2020 to 2022). Libraries were prepared through the immunoSEQ multiplex PCR assay. The clones in this table, taken by TCRdb from immuneACCESS, are in-frame only. Not every clone is retained; where verified, under half of the shortfall comes from an unresolved V gene, and the cause of the rest is unknown. This sample is represented by about 140,000 clones; 80% to 90% of them were singletons. The ten largest clones represent more than 9% of the sample. Sequencing was performed on peripheral blood. The receptor set was obtained from a man between 60 and 75 years old with active or convalescent COVID-19.

This chain uses TRBV29-1 with TRBJ2-5; D might be TRBD1 (6 bases). Germline-derived CDR1 and CDR2 are SQVTM and ANQGSEA. V dropped 1 base and J dropped 2 bases, with 11 bases sitting between them. This CDR3 comprises 14 residues. The CDR3 sequence: CSVEGTVRQETQYF. In DNA, the CDR3 is TGCAGCGTTGAAGGGACAGTACGTCAAGAGACCCAGTACTTC.

The rearrangement links TRBV9 to TRBJ2-7; 9 bases are shared with TRBD1. Germline V CDR1 and CDR2: SGDLS, YYNGEE. The CDR3 has 14 residues. With 3 bases clipped from V and 5 bases from J, the junction kept 6 bases outside the gene matches. CDR3 region: CASSADRGRHEQYF. DNA for the CDR3: TGTGCCAGCAGCGCGGACAGGGGTCGGCACGAGCAGTACTTC.

The V call is TRBV30, the J call TRBJ1-4; D is possibly TRBD1 (6 bases). Germline values: CDR1 GTSNPN, CDR2 SVGIG (reference sequence). V was clipped by 5 bases and J by 5 bases, with 15 bases between them. The CDR3 extends over 14 amino acids. The CDR3 DNA sequence: TGTGCCTGGCACCGGGGACACCCGAATGAAAAACTGTTTTTT. Translating it yields CAWHRGHPNEKLFF.

This clone is a singleton in its sample. This chain joins TRBV19 and TRBJ2-7; TRBD2 might be the D (6 bases). Germline lookup yields CDR1 LNHDA and CDR2 SQIVND (reference sequence). V was cut by 6 bases and J by 2 bases, with 14 bases left in between. The CDR3 extends over 14 amino acids. Written as DNA, the CDR3 is TGTGCCAGTAGCATTGGTAGCGGAGCCTACGAGCAGTACTTC. Protein sequence: CASSIGSGAYEQYF.

The chain recombines TRBV2 with TRBJ1-1; 9 nucleotides align to TRBD1. Germline values: CDR1 SNHLY, CDR2 FYNNEI. V shed 5 bases, J shed 4 bases, and the junction held 2 bases outside the gene matches. The CDR3 contains 13 residues. For the CDR3, the DNA is TGTGCCAGCAGTCTGGACAGGGGCACTGAAGCTTTCTTT. Protein sequence: CASSLDRGTEAFF.

CDR3 sequence reads: CASSSGLAGGGDEQFF. The CDR3 DNA reads as TGTGCCAGCAGCTCGGGACTAGCGGGAGGTGGTGATGAGCAGTTCTTC. The V gene is TRBV7-9, the J gene TRBJ2-1, with TRBD2 matching over 15 bases. This CDR3 contains 16 residues. The junction had 6 bases not matched to a gene; V was cut back by 4 bases and J by 8 bases. From germline, CDR1 is SEHNR and CDR2 FQNEAQ (reference sequence).

The chain recombines TRBV18 with TRBJ2-5; 11 positions agree with TRBD2. The CDR3 extends over 17 amino acids. Trimming at V came to 4 bases and at J to 3 bases, leaving 10 bases not matched to a gene. Germline V gene sequence: CDR1 KGHSH, CDR2 LQKENI. The CDR3 sequence: CASSLGRTGLAEETQYF. The CDR3 DNA sequence: TGTGCCAGCTCACTAGGTCGGACGGGACTAGCGGAAGAGACCCAGTACTTC.

The rearrangement uses TRBV5-1 and TRBJ2-2; possible D gene TRBD1, 6 bases. CDR1 and CDR2 (germline): SGHRS, YFSETQ. This CDR3 is 15 amino acids long. V was cut by 5 bases and J by 5 bases, with 16 bases left in between. Here the CDR3 reads CASSRDNLGTGELFF. Here the CDR3 DNA reads TGCGCCAGCAGTCGGGACAACCTTGGGACCGGGGAGCTGTTTTTT.

The V and J genes are TRBV27 and TRBJ2-7, with TRBD2 matching 8 bases. This CDR3 is built from 13 residues. The germline V gene encodes CDR1 MNHEY and CDR2 SMNVEV (reference sequence). Trimming cost V 5 bases and J 5 bases; bases outside gene matches: 5. This chain's CDR3 is CASSTGGPHEQYF. CDR3 sequence (DNA): TGTGCCAGCAGTACGGGAGGGCCCCACGAGCAGTACTTC.

The chain carries TRBV5-5 and TRBJ1-5, with D maybe TRBD1 (6 bases). Germline CDR1 reads SGHKS; CDR2 reads YYEKEE (reference sequence). The CDR3 sequence is 15 residues long. Trimming removed 1 base from V and 7 bases from J, with 15 bases in between. The CDR3 nucleotides read TGTGCCAGCAGCTTGAGAGGGGGGGCGGGACAGCCCCAGCATTTT. It translates to CASSLRGGAGQPQHF.

The J gene is TRBJ2-7, the V gene TRBV6-5; 9 bases match TRBD2. This CDR3 has 13 amino acids. V shed 6 bases and J 4 bases; nucleotides not matched to a gene: 4. CDR1 and CDR2 from the germline V gene are MNHEY and SVGAGI. The CDR3 protein is CASSLAGRYEQYF. The CDR3 nucleotides are TGTGCCAGCAGCCTAGCGGGGCGATACGAGCAGTACTTC.

V gene TRBV28 combines with J gene TRBJ1-5; D might be TRBD1 (5 bases). V lost 9 bases and J 7 bases, leaving 13 bases between the germline ends. The CDR3 is 12 amino acids. Per the germline V gene, CDR1 is MDHEN and CDR2 is SYDVKM. The DNA for the CDR3 is TGTGCCAGTAATCAGGGAGGACAGCCCCAGCATTTT. It specifies CASNQGGQPQHF.

V usage is TRBV28 and J usage is TRBJ1-5, with D maybe TRBD1 (6 bases). In germline, CDR1 is MDHEN, CDR2 SYDVKM. The V end lost 8 bases, the J end lost 0 bases, and 17 bases lay between the germline ends. The CDR3 consists of 16 residues. CDR3 bases: TGTGCCAGCGGCCCCGGGGGGGCATATAGCAATCAGCCCCAGCATTTT. Translating it yields CASGPGGAYSNQPQHF.

The chain recombines TRBV9 with TRBJ2-1; 10 bases match TRBD2. The V gene end was trimmed by 4 bases and the J gene end by 3 bases; junction bases not matched to a gene: 4. The CDR3 sequence is 15 residues long. Germline-derived CDR1 and CDR2 are SGDLS and YYNGEE. The CDR3 coding sequence is TGTGCCAGCAGCCCCTCTAGCGGGAGCTACAATGAGCAGTTCTTC. Translated: CASSPSSGSYNEQFF.

This chain connects TRBV5-4 to TRBJ2-7, with 9 bases aligning to TRBD2. The CDR3 covers 15 residues. After removal of 1 base from V and 3 bases from J, the junction contained 5 bases not matched to a gene. Germline lookup yields CDR1 SGHNT and CDR2 YYREEE (reference sequence). The CDR3 bases are TGTGCCAGCAGCTTGAAGCGGGAGGCCATCTACGAGCAGTACTTC. Translated: CASSLKREAIYEQYF.

The V gene is TRBV6-5, the J gene TRBJ1-2, with a tentative D call TRBD1 (5 bases). Germline lookup yields CDR1 MNHEY and CDR2 SVGAGI. This CDR3 comprises 12 residues. V was shortened by 6 bases and J by 2 bases, with 7 bases between the two germline ends. The CDR3 DNA sequence: TGTGCCAGCAGAAGACAGAACTATGGCTACACCTTC. As protein: CASRRQNYGYTF.

The chain has TRBV15 and TRBJ2-3; 7 bases align to TRBD1. With 5 bases clipped from V and 5 bases from J, the junction kept 10 bases outside the gene matches. CDR1 and CDR2 from the germline V gene are LNHNV and YYDKDF (reference sequence). The CDR3 has 15 amino acids. CDR3 nucleotides: TGTGCCACCAGCCGTGACAGGGTTTCGAGAGATACGCAGTATTTT. Amino acids: CATSRDRVSRDTQYF.

The V and J genes are TRBV4-1 and TRBJ1-1; TRBD1 might be the D (6 bases). Germline assignment: CDR1 MGHRA and CDR2 YSYEKL. Trimming shortened V by 4 bases and J by 1 base, and 10 bases separated the two germline ends. This CDR3 comprises 14 residues. The CDR3 sequence is CASSRPGQNTEAFF. The DNA for the CDR3 is TGCGCCAGCAGCCGGCCGGGACAGAACACTGAAGCTTTCTTT.

The chain recombines TRBV6-1 with TRBJ1-2, with a weak D call TRBD1 (5 bases). The germline V and J ends were trimmed by 1 base and 5 bases, with 11 bases remaining between them. The CDR3 spans 14 residues. Germline V gives CDR1 MNHNS, CDR2 SASEGT. CDR3 DNA sequence: TGTGCCAGCAGTGAAGTTGGAGGGGCTTATGGCTACACCTTC. Translated: CASSEVGGAYGYTF.

The J gene is TRBJ1-1, the V gene TRBV2; D not certain. The V end lost 5 bases, the J end lost 2 bases, and 12 bases lay between the germline ends. The CDR3 has 14 residues. Germline assignment: CDR1 SNHLY and CDR2 FYNNEI. CDR3 in DNA: TGTGCCAGCAGTCCGAGCATCCCCAACACTGAAGCTTTCTTT. Translated: CASSPSIPNTEAFF.

The chain has TRBV7-2 and TRBJ1-6; 8 nucleotides align to TRBD1. This CDR3 comprises 13 residues. V gave up 5 bases and J gave up 10 bases; unmatched junction bases: 4. The germline gives CDR1 SGHTA, CDR2 FQGNSA. Here the CDR3 DNA reads TGTGCCAGCAGCCCGGACAGGGTCTCACCCCTCCACTTT. This codes for CASSPDRVSPLHF.

This clone appeared once. The chain joins TRBV12-3 or TRBV12-4 to TRBJ1-4; perhaps TRBD1 as D (6 bases). Trimming stripped 6 bases from V and 7 bases from J, with 12 bases between. The CDR3 length is 13 residues. The CDR3 sequence: CASRLGTIEKLFF. The DNA of the CDR3 is TGTGCCAGCAGACTTGGGACAATTGAAAAACTGTTTTTT.

The chain joins TRBV6-1 to TRBJ1-5, with D perhaps matching TRBD1 (6 bases). CDR1 MNHNS and CDR2 SASEGT come from the germline V gene. CDR3 length: 15 residues. Trimming cost V 2 bases and J 5 bases, with 13 bases left between them. The CDR3 nucleotides are TGTGCCAGCAGTGAAAGTCGGGCAGGGGATCAGCCCCAGCATTTT. Amino acid sequence: CASSESRAGDQPQHF.

The CDR3 DNA reads as TGTGCCAGCAGCCTGACAGGGGTGAATTCACCCCTCCACTTT. It is translated as CASSLTGVNSPLHF. The chain couples TRBV28 to TRBJ1-6; 8 bases map to TRBD1. This CDR3 has 14 residues. Per germline, CDR1 MDHEN and CDR2 SYDVKM. With 6 bases clipped from V and 7 bases from J, the junction kept 5 bases outside the gene matches.

Only one count was recorded for this clone. This sample includes further DNA sequences coding for the same CDR3. The rearrangement joins TRBV18 to TRBJ1-3; 10 nucleotides match TRBD1. There are 15 residues in the CDR3. The ends lost 3 bases at V and 4 bases at J; junction bases unmatched: 3. Germline CDR1 and CDR2: KGHSH and LQKENI. This CDR3 reads CASSPTGGTGNTIYF. The CDR3 coding sequence is TGTGCCAGCTCACCGACAGGGGGCACCGGAAACACCATATATTTT.

This clone was recorded a few times. The chain combines TRBV30 with TRBJ1-6; the match to TRBD1 covers 7 bases. The CDR3 length is 14 residues. The trim removed 0 bases at V and 7 bases at J, leaving 3 bases unmatched. CDR1 is GTSNPN and CDR2 is SVGIG in the germline V gene (reference sequence). CDR3 region: CAWSVGTANSPLHF. The CDR3 DNA follows: TGTGCCTGGAGTGTGGGGACAGCGAATTCACCCCTCCACTTT.

This clone was observed once. V usage is TRBV24-1 and J usage is TRBJ2-3; TRBD1 agrees at 7 bases. This CDR3 spans 16 amino acids. Germline values: CDR1 KGHDR, CDR2 SFDVKD. Losses at the gene ends were 3 bases for V and 4 bases for J; bases not matched to a gene: 9. The CDR3 is CATSDPGTATPDTQYF. DNA for the CDR3: TGTGCCACCAGTGATCCCGGGACAGCCACACCAGATACGCAGTATTTT.

The chain is built from TRBV19 and TRBJ2-5, with 10 bases identical to TRBD2. V shed 3 bases, J shed 4 bases, and the junction held 8 bases outside the gene matches. Germline V gene lookup returns CDR1 LNHDA and CDR2 SQIVND (reference sequence). The CDR3 loop spans 16 amino acids. CDR3 sequence reads: CASSMASGSGGETQYF. As DNA, the CDR3 is TGTGCCAGTAGTATGGCTAGCGGGAGTGGAGGAGAGACCCAGTACTTC.